This TCR beta chain was sequenced in a study of spatial heterogeneity in lung cancer (dated 2019 in TCRdb). The study in broad terms: Beta-chain transcripts were consistently detected in greater numbers than alpha-chain transcripts, which likely reflected higher beta-chain transcript abundance. In the raw uncorrected reads, each unique combination of TCR and UMI appeared more than ten times on average. TCR alpha and beta repertoires were quantitatively compared across multiple tumor regions, matched nontumor lung and blood in non-small cell lung cancer. Nonsynonymous mutation counts, determined by whole-exome sequencing of tumor tissue, were related to features of the TCR repertoire. Both alpha and beta chains were TCR-sequenced in samples taken at surgery, namely 220 tumor regions, under 80 matched nontumor lung samples and just over 55 PBMC samples.

The time point tag for this specimen amounts to: sample taken at primary tumor resection. Whole RNA extracted from tumor and nontumor lung tissue, or from cryopreserved PBMC samples, was used for TCR sequencing without cell sorting. Samples were obtained from approximately 77 patients with early-stage, untreated non-small cell lung cancer from the lung TRACERx cohort. A patient was chosen for TCR sequencing only when enough RNA was available from at least two tumor regions. Libraries were constructed by 5' RACE. The sequencing machine was a NextSeq 500. In the TCR library protocol, a unique molecular identifier was attached to each TCR cDNA molecule so that PCR and sequencing errors could be corrected. The original methods were these. TCR identification, UMI-based error correction and CDR3 extraction were all carried out with Decombinator tools. TCRs above a frequency of 2 per 1,000, corresponding to the top 1% of the tumor frequency distribution, were defined as expanded. Each repertoire was subsampled 100 times to 5,000 TCRs, after which Renyi diversity was computed with the R vegan package. CDR3 similarity networks were constructed using string-kernel similarity of amino acid triplets, with links drawn between CDR3s whose pairwise similarity was above 0.82. TCRdb reworked the public reads: Q25 trimming with fastp, MiXCR clone assembly, productive beta chains retained. CDR3 protein duplicates are merged, each entry listing the most common genes and DNA. The V and J calls and clone size are TCRdb's, not the authors'. The sample table contains 49,000 or so distinct CDR3 sequences; only one count was recorded for 12% of them. The top ten hold roughly 45% of the sample.

What the research found in general, with its limitations: Additional single-cell paired TCR alpha and beta sequencing was considered necessary to confirm, at a functional level, the hypothesis that regional TCRs recognize regional mutations. Ubiquitous expanded tumor TCRs were found in blood more often at tumor resection than at routine follow-up.

Its CDR3 holds 15 amino acids, cysteine through phenylalanine. Only CDR3 DNA remains: 45 bases, in frame from the first base. In the germline V gene, CDR1 corresponds to SGHTA and CDR2 to FQGNSA. At the junction V is shortened by 5 bases and J by 3 bases, with 13 bases in between. Comment on this clonotype: Its cognate antigen has yet to be identified. Base qualities were left out, and no much larger clone turns up one base away.

The rearrangement combines TRBV7-2 with TRBJ2-2; TRBD1 is a weak D gene call, 6 bases matching. The sample was PBMCs, taken at surgery. The receptor was isolated from a female donor with early-stage non-small cell lung cancer. The CDR3 amino acid sequence is: CASSQTQGYTGELFF. In nucleotides, the sequence is TGTGCCAGCAGCCAAACCCAGGGGTACACCGGGGAGCTGTTTTTT.